A single sample is the source of the 15 T cell receptor beta chains below, sequenced in a study of blood T cells in healthy people across ages. Sample-barcoded 5' priming and a J-beta primer mix drove a second PCR of about 7 to 12 cycles. TCRdb used MiXCR to reprocess the 5' RACE reads, holding one entry per CDR3 protein. The sample shows almost 1 million distinct CDR3 sequences, 51% of them seen only once. Sequencing was performed on blood. Every receptor here comes from a woman aged 60-75 years in good health.

This clonotype was picked up a small number of times. This sequence joins TRBV5-1 and TRBJ2-5, with D possibly TRBD1 on 6 matching bases. There are 16 residues in the CDR3. The germline V and J ends were trimmed by 2 bases and 1 base, with 15 bases remaining between them. The germline gives CDR1 SGHRS, CDR2 YFSETQ. CDR3 DNA: TGCGCCAGCAGCTTACTTCCGGGACACAGCCAAGAGACCCAGTACTTC. Its protein is CASSLLPGHSQETQYF.

This rearrangement joins TRBV7-2 to TRBJ1-6, with TRBD1 matching 7 bases. CDR1 SGHTA and CDR2 FQGNSA come from the germline V gene. The CDR3 length is 15 residues. V trimming: 6 bases; J trimming: 10 bases; junction bases outside the gene matches: 12. CDR3 residues: CASSYRDSLDSPLHF. The CDR3 coding sequence is TGTGCCAGCAGTTACCGGGACAGCCTAGACTCACCCCTCCACTTT. Looking up the rest from reference TRBV7-2 and TRBJ1-6 gives the full variable domain: GAGVSQSPSNKVTEKGKDVELRCDPISGHTALYWYRQSLGQGLEFLIYFQGNSAPDKSGLPSDRFSAERTGGSVSTLTIQRTQQEDSAVYLCASSYRDSLDSPLHFGNGTRLTVT.

This clonotype was seen a few times. The chain employs TRBV6-6 and TRBJ2-7; 10 bases align to TRBD1. This CDR3 has 13 residues. The germline CDR1 and CDR2 sequences are MNHNY and SVGAGI (reference sequence). Germline trimming cut 5 bases from V and 10 bases from J; bases unmatched to any gene: 8. The CDR3 is CASSTTGGGVQYF. In DNA, the CDR3 is TGTGCCAGCAGTACGACAGGGGGCGGGGTTCAGTACTTC.

A few counts support this clonotype. V usage is TRBV7-9 and J usage is TRBJ2-7; D is perhaps TRBD2 (6 bases). Germline assignment: CDR1 SEHNR and CDR2 FQNEAQ (reference sequence). V was trimmed by 8 bases and J by 6 bases, leaving 14 bases between them. CDR3 length: 12 residues. The CDR3 is CASGSGPSEQYF. CDR3 DNA: TGTGCCAGCGGAAGCGGGCCGAGCGAGCAGTACTTC.

V gene TRBV20-1 combines with J gene TRBJ2-5; no clear D gene. CDR1 and CDR2 (germline): DFQATT, SNEGSKA (reference sequence). V dropped 1 base and J dropped 0 bases, with 6 bases sitting between them. This CDR3 contains 13 residues. CDR3 DNA: TGCAGTGCTAGAGCGGCGAACCAAGAGACCCAGTACTTC. Translated: CSARAANQETQYF.

The gene calls are TRBV7-3 and TRBJ2-7; TRBD2 matches at 11 bases. Trimming removed 5 bases from V and 2 bases from J; junction bases left unmatched: 5. The CDR3 contains 15 residues. Germline V CDR1 and CDR2: SGHTA, FQGTGA. CDR3 coding DNA: TGTGCCAGCAGCATCGGGACTAGCGGTGCCTACGAGCAGTACTTC. Translated, it gives CASSIGTSGAYEQYF.

The CDR3 loop is CASRADYSNEQFF. The CDR3 DNA reads as TGCGCCAGCAGGGCGGACTACAGCAATGAGCAGTTCTTC. The rearrangement uses TRBV10-1 and TRBJ2-1, with a possible D match to TRBD2 (6 bases). Germline CDR1 and CDR2: WNHNN and SYGVQD (reference sequence). The V gene lost 6 bases and the J gene lost 6 bases, with 12 bases spanning the gap. The length of the CDR3 is 13 residues.

Only a few counts were recorded for this clonotype. The V and J genes are TRBV20-1 and TRBJ2-7; 13 bases are a match to TRBD2. The CDR3 totals 14 residues. Unmatched junction bases numbered 3, after V lost 3 bases and J lost 4 bases. The V gene's germline CDR1 is DFQATT and CDR2 SNEGSKA (reference sequence). CDR3 sequence reads: CSARRTSGSYEQYF. The CDR3 region has the DNA TGCAGTGCTAGGCGGACTAGCGGGAGTTACGAGCAGTACTTC.

This clonotype was seen ten or more times. The chain has TRBV4-1 and TRBJ2-7; D is undetermined. The CDR3 covers 13 residues. Germline V gene data show CDR1 as MGHRA and CDR2 as YSYEKL. The V gene lost 8 bases and the J gene lost 4 bases, with 15 bases spanning the gap. CDR3 amino acids: CASSAGPAYEQYF. The CDR3, as DNA: TGCGCCAGCTCCGCAGGACCAGCTTACGAGCAGTACTTC.

The chain carries TRBV20-1 and TRBJ2-1; TRBD2 might be the D (6 bases). CDR1 DFQATT and CDR2 SNEGSKA come from the germline V gene (reference sequence). V gave up 5 bases and J gave up 11 bases, with 19 bases separating them. This CDR3 spans 13 amino acids. This CDR3 is CSALAEGSEKQFF. In nucleotides, the CDR3 is TGCAGTGCTCTTGCGGAGGGTTCGGAGAAGCAGTTCTTC.

This clonotype came up a few times. The V call is TRBV12-2, the J call TRBJ2-7. TRBV12-2 is flagged as a pseudogene. CDR3 size: 14 residues. This chain's CDR3 is CASRFTRKLYEQYF. The DNA for the CDR3 is TGTGCAAGTCGCTTCACCAGGAAACTTTACGAGCAGTACTTC.

At least ten counts were recorded for this clonotype. V is TRBV5-4 and J is TRBJ2-7; maybe TRBD2 (6 bases). The V end was cut by 1 base, the J end by 5 bases, with 16 bases between. Germline-derived CDR1 and CDR2 are SGHNT and YYREEE (reference sequence). This CDR3 region has 15 residues. CDR3 nucleotides: TGTGCCAGCAGCTTGCCGACTGCAGGGAGGAACGAGCAGTACTTC. It codes for CASSLPTAGRNEQYF.

The chain couples TRBV21-1 to TRBJ2-3; the D call TRBD2 from the table was never checked on the DNA. TRBV21-1 is flagged as a pseudogene. CDR3 length: 13 residues. The CDR3 DNA sequence: TGTGCCAGCAAAAAGGTAGCGAGGGATACGCAGTATTTT. It yields the protein CASKKVARDTQYF.

This clonotype came up a few times. In DNA, the CDR3 is TGCAGCGTTGAACAGCCAACAAAGGGGGCTAACTATGGCTACACCTTC. It translates to CSVEQPTKGANYGYTF. The chain is built from TRBV29-1 and TRBJ1-2; D might be TRBD1 (6 bases). Germline assignment: CDR1 SQVTM and CDR2 ANQGSEA. With 2 bases removed from V and 0 bases from J, the gap between germline ends came to 16 bases. This CDR3 has 16 residues.

Turning to this clonotype: The junction and the germline gene differ at one end; a read error may be behind it. The chain links TRBV28 to TRBJ1-2; 8 bases fit TRBD1. The V gene's germline CDR1 is MDHEN and CDR2 SYDVKM. The length of the CDR3 is 12 residues. The CDR3 DNA is TGTGCCACCCAGGGGGCGAACTGTGGCTACACCTTC. Amino acids: CATQGANCGYTF.